The entry that follows covers one T cell receptor beta chain sequence. Other DNA sequences of this sample code for an identical CDR3. The CDR3 covers 15 residues. Trimming stripped 3 bases from V and 0 bases from J, with 11 bases between. Germline CDR1 is LNHDA and CDR2 is SQIVND (reference sequence). Cohorts were based on clinical histories the participants reported. Authors' methods: Using reference gene primer amplification, nucleated cell counts were estimated. Sequencing was performed with immunoSEQ multiplex PCR; in TCRdb, only in-frame clones are kept and a portion is missing. The V and J calls and clone size were taken over from that table, and D and trimming were inferred from the DNA. The sample comprises 250,000 to 350,000 clones, almost 90% of which are singletons, and around 4.5% rests with the top ten. The data belong to a study of blood T cell repertoires in COVID-19. Study details: In each case, the material was cDNA or gDNA derived from T cells, B-cell-depleted T cells, or PBMCs.

The chain couples TRBV19 to TRBJ1-1; D may be TRBD1 (5 bases). The origin of this receptor is a woman in her late teens or twenties with acute COVID-19. The sequencing sample was made of PBMCs or T cells enriched from blood (not recorded which). In nucleotides, the CDR3 is TGTGCCAGTAGTATCCGGGACTCTATGAACACTGAAGCTTTCTTT. This translates into CASSIRDSMNTEAFF.